This T cell receptor (beta chain) was found in a study of blood T cell repertoires in COVID-19. About the research overall: From the United States, Italy and Spain came samples of acute and convalescent COVID-19.

This CDR3 comprises 15 residues. The V and J ends lost 3 bases and 4 bases respectively, with 13 bases between them. CDR1 and CDR2 (germline): LNHNV, YYDKDF (reference sequence). The recovered donors of Cohort 3 showed two negative PCRs, clearance, or symptom resolution. Profiled with immunoSEQ multiplex PCR; TCRdb holds only in-frame clones, not every one. The sample lists 250,000 to 350,000 clones, approximately 85% occurring once. The sequenced sample was PBMCs or T cells enriched from blood (not recorded which). The receptor comes from a woman in her twenties or thirties who had recovered from COVID-19. The rearrangement joins TRBV15 to TRBJ2-1; no firm D call. CDR3 in amino acids: CATSRVPLSYNEQFF. The CDR3 DNA follows: TGTGCCACCAGCAGGGTTCCCTTGAGTTACAATGAGCAGTTCTTC.